These T cell receptor beta chains were read from a single sample in a study of shared clonotypes between healthy human individuals. Measured with immunoSEQ multiplex PCR; TCRdb has only the in-frame clones, and not every one. The sample includes approximately 2,300,000 clones, roughly 90% of them seen just once. Sequenced material: naive CD4+ T cells from PBMCs. All receptors come from a man aged 18 to 29 in good health. Some clones in this sample may be carry-over from other donors' samples. Both conserved end residues are part of each CDR3. D genes are given only for firm matches. Size tells how often a clone was seen (once, few, many) or the class of an expanded clone, and some rows leave it out.

TRBJ2-5,TRBV5-1,-,TRBD2,CASTLAGGLETQYF,TGCGCCAGCACTTTAGCGGGAGGCCTGGAGACCCAGTACTTC
TRBJ2-7,TRBV7-9,-,-,CASSLVQDSYEQYF,TGTGCCAGCAGCTTAGTACAGGACTCCTACGAGCAGTACTTC
TRBJ2-7,TRBV28,-,-,CASSFPHRVYEQYF,TGTGCCAGCAGTTTTCCCCACAGGGTGTACGAGCAGTACTTC
TRBJ2-2,TRBV9,-,-,CASSSSGWYDTGELFF,TGTGCCAGCAGCTCCTCAGGGTGGTATGACACCGGGGAGCTGTTTTTT
TRBJ2-2,TRBV28,-,TRBD2,CASRWGGSAGELFF,TGTGCCAGCAGGTGGGGAGGGTCTGCCGGGGAGCTGTTTTTT
TRBJ2-2,TRBV9,-,-,CASSVVLNTGELFF,TGTGCCAGCAGCGTAGTCCTGAACACCGGGGAGCTGTTTTTT
TRBJ2-7,TRBV5-1,-,-,CASSFGETREQYF,TGCGCCAGCAGCTTTGGAGAAACTCGCGAGCAGTACTTC
TRBJ2-5,TRBV19,-,TRBD2,CASSIDHGSGYQETQYF,TGTGCCAGTAGTATAGATCATGGTAGCGGGTACCAAGAGACCCAGTACTTC
TRBJ2-5,TRBV27,-,TRBD2,CASSYIYPGLAEETQYF,TGTGCCAGCAGTTATATTTACCCCGGACTAGCGGAAGAGACCCAGTACTTC
TRBJ2-7,TRBV28,-,-,CASSSTRSYEQYF,TGTGCCAGCAGTTCCACCCGCTCCTACGAGCAGTACTTC
TRBJ2-7,TRBV4-3,-,-,CASSQDGAGRTYEQYF,TGCGCCAGCAGCCAAGATGGGGCAGGGAGAACCTACGAGCAGTACTTC
TRBJ2-2,TRBV27,few,TRBD1,CASSLPGTGSIGELFF,TGTGCCAGCAGCCTTCCCGGGACAGGGAGTATCGGGGAGCTGTTTTTT
TRBJ1-5,TRBV2,-,-,CASRGVGQGSNQPQHF,TGTGCCAGCAGGGGGGTGGGCCAGGGGAGCAATCAGCCCCAGCATTTT
TRBJ2-7,TRBV18,-,TRBD1,CASSPETGGYSYEQYF,TGTGCCAGCTCTCCCGAGACAGGGGGGTATTCCTACGAGCAGTACTTC
TRBJ2-7,TRBV7-6,-,-,CASSPTHVRYYEQYF,TGTGCCAGCAGCCCAACCCATGTGCGGTACTACGAGCAGTACTTC
TRBJ2-5,TRBV20-1,-,-,CSPRGQETQYF,TGCAGTCCGCGGGGCCAAGAGACCCAGTACTTC
TRBJ2-3,TRBV29-1,-,-,CSVDGGTSATTDTQYF,TGCAGCGTCGACGGAGGGACATCCGCAACCACAGATACGCAGTATTTT